These 25 T cell receptor beta chains were all obtained from the same sample, sequenced in a study of T-cell reconstitution after alpha-beta-depleted transplantation in children. A library of TCRbeta sequences, prepared with unique molecular identifiers, was generated. TCRdb passed the PCR reads through MiXCR, listing each CDR3 protein once. This table holds about 440,000 distinct CDR3 sequences, around two fifths found once. The sequenced sample was PBMCs, obtained before TCRalphabeta/CD19-depleted stem cell transplant. The receptor set was obtained from a girl aged 2 to 9 with aplastic anemia, due to receive a stem cell transplant.

This chain uses TRBV11-2 with TRBJ2-1, with 10 positions matching TRBD2. Germline V gene sequence: CDR1 SGHAT, CDR2 FQNNGV. V shed 5 bases and J 5 bases; nucleotides not matched to a gene: 9. The CDR3 length is 16 residues. This CDR3 is CASSPGVAGGDNEQFF. CDR3 nucleotide sequence: TGTGCCAGCAGCCCCGGGGTAGCGGGAGGAGACAATGAGCAGTTCTTC.

This clonotype showed up just a few times. This chain links TRBV29-1 with TRBJ2-7, with D possibly matching TRBD2 (6 bases). V was shortened by 7 bases and J by 0 bases, with 19 bases between the two germline ends. The CDR3 is made up of 15 amino acids. In germline, CDR1 is SQVTM, CDR2 ANQGSEA. Here the CDR3 DNA reads TGCAGCGCCGGGGGAGGAAGAGACAGCTCCTACGAGCAGTACTTC. Its translation is CSAGGGRDSSYEQYF.

This clonotype came up many times. V usage is TRBV7-8 and J usage is TRBJ2-4; TRBD2 might be the D (5 bases). CDR1 SGHVS and CDR2 FQNEAQ come from the germline V gene. There are 16 residues in the CDR3. Trimming cost V 5 bases and J 0 bases, with 14 bases left between them. CDR3 in DNA: TGTGCCAGCAGCCCCCAGCGGCCTTTAGCCAAAAACATTCAGTACTTC. Protein sequence: CASSPQRPLAKNIQYF.

At least ten counts were recorded for this clonotype. The chain combines TRBV7-2 with TRBJ2-3, with D possibly being TRBD1 (5 bases). This CDR3 has 16 amino acids. The V end was cut by 1 base, the J end by 0 bases, with 11 bases between. The V gene's germline CDR1 is SGHTA and CDR2 FQGNSA. The CDR3 DNA follows: TGTGCCAGCAGCTTAGGGGGCCCTGCTAGCACAGATACGCAGTATTTT. It is translated as CASSLGGPASTDTQYF. Supplemented by reference TRBV7-2 and TRBJ2-3, the full variable domain reads GAGVSQSPSNKVTEKGKDVELRCDPISGHTALYWYRQSLGQGLEFLIYFQGNSAPDKSGLPSDRFSAERTGGSVSTLTIQRTQQEDSAVYLCASSLGGPASTDTQYFGPGTRLTVL.

V and J are TRBV24-1 and TRBJ2-1, with D uncertain. CDR3 length: 11 residues. Germline CDR1 is KGHDR and CDR2 is SFDVKD. Trimming stripped 3 bases from V and 9 bases from J, with 5 bases between. The CDR3 nucleotides are TGTGCCACCAGTGATCTAGGTGAGCAGTTCTTC. Amino acid sequence: CATSDLGEQFF.

This clonotype was seen at least ten times. The V and J genes are TRBV20-1 and TRBJ1-1; D is possibly TRBD1 (5 bases). The CDR3 extends over 13 amino acids. Trimming left V 2 bases short and J 0 bases short, with 7 bases between. Germline V gives CDR1 DFQATT, CDR2 SNEGSKA (reference sequence). The CDR3 sequence is CSARLGVNTEAFF. The DNA for the CDR3 is TGCAGTGCTAGACTAGGGGTGAACACTGAAGCTTTCTTT.

The chain employs TRBV5-1 and TRBJ2-6; tentative D call: TRBD1 (6 bases). Deletions cut 1 base from V and 0 bases from J, with 14 bases between. Germline V gives CDR1 SGHRS, CDR2 YFSETQ. The CDR3 covers 18 residues. The CDR3 DNA follows: TGCGCCAGCAGCTTGCAGGGACATGTGCTCTCTGGGGCCAACGTCCTGACTTTC. This codes for CASSLQGHVLSGANVLTF.

V and J are TRBV5-1 and TRBJ1-5, with D tentatively TRBD1 (5 bases). The CDR3 runs to 14 residues. The V and J ends lost 4 bases and 4 bases respectively, with 12 bases between them. CDR1 is SGHRS, CDR2 YFSETQ, per germline. The CDR3 DNA is TGCGCCAGCAGCCGGGACGGAGCTAATCAGCCCCAGCATTTT. Translated: CASSRDGANQPQHF.

This clonotype has just a few counts. This chain connects TRBV2 to TRBJ2-7; D is perhaps TRBD1 (6 bases). CDR1 is SNHLY and CDR2 is FYNNEI in the germline V gene. V lost 2 bases to trimming and J lost 6 bases, with 14 bases between them. There are 14 residues in the CDR3. CDR3 bases: TGTGCCAGCAGTGAACGCGACAGGTTCCTCGAGCAGTACTTC. Protein sequence: CASSERDRFLEQYF.

The rearrangement links TRBV10-3 to TRBJ1-3; 8 positions agree with TRBD1. This CDR3 contains 20 residues. Germline lookup yields CDR1 ENHRY and CDR2 SYGVKD. Trimming removed 6 bases from V and 0 bases from J; junction bases left unmatched: 19. DNA for the CDR3: TGTGCCATCAGCCCACCGGGACAGGAGGTTGGAATGGTCTCTGGAAACACCATATATTTT. Translated, it gives CAISPPGQEVGMVSGNTIYF.

This clonotype was seen repeatedly, ten times or more. The V and J genes are TRBV2 and TRBJ2-1, with TRBD2 identical over 8 bases. This CDR3 is 15 amino acids long. Germline V CDR1 and CDR2: SNHLY, FYNNEI. Germline trimming cut 6 bases from V and 1 base from J; bases unmatched to any gene: 5. The CDR3 loop reads CASSREGRSYNEQFF. The CDR3 nucleotides are TGTGCCAGCAGCCGGGAGGGTAGGTCCTACAATGAGCAGTTCTTC.

The chain has TRBV6-1 and TRBJ2-1; D possibly corresponds to TRBD2 (5 bases). Germline CDR1 MNHNS, CDR2 SASEGT. V lost 1 base and J lost 0, with 10 bases in between. The CDR3 is made up of 16 amino acids. The CDR3 protein is CASSEGESYSYNEQFF. The CDR3 region has the DNA TGTGCCAGCAGTGAAGGGGAGAGCTACTCCTACAATGAGCAGTTCTTC.

This clonotype was seen only a few times. The chain joins TRBV20-1 to TRBJ2-5; TRBD2 matches at 8 bases. V trimming: 3 bases; J trimming: 5 bases; junction bases outside the gene matches: 8. The CDR3 runs to 14 residues. CDR1 and CDR2 (germline): DFQATT, SNEGSKA (reference sequence). CDR3 DNA sequence: TGCAGTGCTAGCTCCGCGGGAGGCAGGGAGACCCAGTACTTC. This encodes CSASSAGGRETQYF.

This clonotype was recorded once. This chain joins TRBV7-8 and TRBJ2-5; 14 bases align to TRBD2. The trim removed 4 bases at V and 5 bases at J, leaving 6 bases unmatched. In germline, CDR1 is SGHVS, CDR2 FQNEAQ. This CDR3 region has 16 residues. The CDR3 loop is CASSSTSGRAGETQYF. The CDR3 nucleotides are TGTGCCAGCAGCTCGACTAGCGGGAGGGCCGGGGAGACCCAGTACTTC.

V gene TRBV6-6 combines with J gene TRBJ1-6; D not certain. CDR1 and CDR2 (germline): MNHNY, SVGAGI (reference sequence). The CDR3 length is 12 residues. Trimming pared 5 bases from V and 9 bases from J, leaving 8 bases between. The CDR3 spells CASSTGGSPLHF. The CDR3 DNA reads TGTGCCAGCAGTACGGGAGGTTCACCCCTCCACTTT.

The rearrangement uses TRBV20-1 and TRBJ2-1, with 7 bases fitting TRBD2. V lost 4 bases and J lost 5; bases outside the gene matches: 14. This CDR3 comprises 16 residues. Germline V CDR1 and CDR2: DFQATT, SNEGSKA (reference sequence). CDR3 DNA: TGCAGTGCTACCCATACACTAGCGATGACTAACAATGAGCAGTTCTTC. Its translation: CSATHTLAMTNNEQFF.

This clonotype was found a few times. The V call is TRBV20-1, the J call TRBJ2-1; 12 bases agree with TRBD2. Germline CDR1 DFQATT, CDR2 SNEGSKA (reference sequence). V lost 2 bases to trimming and J lost 3 bases; unmatched junction nucleotides: 5. CDR3 length equals 16 residues. The CDR3 sequence is CSARPRTSGDYNEQFF. In DNA, the CDR3 is TGCAGTGCTAGACCTAGGACTAGCGGGGACTACAATGAGCAGTTCTTC.

The rearrangement uses TRBV7-9 and TRBJ2-5; 11 nucleotides match TRBD2. Unmatched junction bases numbered 3, after V lost 5 bases and J lost 4 bases. Germline values: CDR1 SEHNR, CDR2 FQNEAQ (reference sequence). CDR3 length equals 14 residues. The CDR3 DNA reads as TGTGCCAGCAGCCAGACTAGCGGGATAGAGACCCAGTACTTC. This codes for CASSQTSGIETQYF.

At least ten counts were recorded for this clonotype. The rearrangement joins TRBV2 to TRBJ1-1; no reliable D call. Germline assignment: CDR1 SNHLY and CDR2 FYNNEI. V lost 6 bases to trimming and J lost 1 base, with 15 bases between them. This CDR3 is built from 15 residues. The CDR3 DNA follows: TGTGCCAGCAGCCGAGGTTCTGCAGGGAACACTGAAGCTTTCTTT. Amino acid sequence: CASSRGSAGNTEAFF. Variable domain in full (rest from reference TRBV2 and TRBJ1-1): EPEVTQTPSHQVTQMGQEVILRCVPISNHLYFYWYRQILGQKVEFLVSFYNNEISEKSEIFDDQFSVERPDGSNFTLKIRSTKLEDSAMYFCASSRGSAGNTEAFFGQGTRLTVV.

This clonotype was seen ten or more times. V gene TRBV6-2 or TRBV6-3 combines with J gene TRBJ2-7, with 9 bases that match TRBD2. The CDR3 runs to 15 residues. The junction had 11 bases not matched to a gene; V was cut back by 6 bases and J by 5 bases. Germline CDR1 is MNHEY and CDR2 is SVGEGT. The CDR3 here is CASSASGGRAHEQYF. DNA for the CDR3: TGTGCCAGCAGCGCTTCAGGCGGGAGGGCCCACGAGCAGTACTTC.

This clonotype was counted between two and nine times. The genes are TRBV4-1 and TRBJ2-3; the D call may be TRBD1 or TRBD2 (5 bases each). The CDR3 consists of 15 residues. Germline CDR1 MGHRA, CDR2 YSYEKL. The ends were cut back, 2 bases at V and 4 bases at J, with 13 bases in the middle. The CDR3 is CASSQSGRSADTQYF. The CDR3 DNA follows: TGCGCCAGCAGCCAATCGGGGCGAAGCGCAGATACGCAGTATTTT.

The chain recombines TRBV20-1 with TRBJ1-1; D perhaps matches TRBD1 (5 bases). The germline CDR1 and CDR2 sequences are DFQATT and SNEGSKA (reference sequence). V lost 6 bases and J 1 base, leaving 15 bases between the germline ends. This CDR3 has 14 amino acids. The CDR3 nucleotides read TGCAGTGCCGCCAATTGGGGGGAGAACACTGAAGCTTTCTTT. Its translation is CSAANWGENTEAFF.

The chain combines TRBV7-9 with TRBJ2-1; possible D gene TRBD2, 5 bases. The length of the CDR3 is 15 residues. V was pared by 3 bases and J by 7 bases, with 16 bases between. Germline CDR1 and CDR2: SEHNR and FQNEAQ (reference sequence). The chain's CDR3 is CASSFSEAARNEQFF. CDR3 nucleotides: TGTGCCAGCAGCTTTTCGGAGGCCGCCAGAAATGAGCAGTTCTTC.

The chain combines TRBV15 with TRBJ2-3; D not certain. Germline CDR1 is LNHNV and CDR2 is YYDKDF (reference sequence). The CDR3 has 18 residues. V lost 0 bases and J lost 0, with 16 bases in between. For the CDR3, the DNA is TGTGCCACCAGCAGAGATCGAATTTTCGGATCTAGCACAGATACGCAGTATTTT. Translated, it gives CATSRDRIFGSSTDTQYF.

This chain uses TRBV29-1 with TRBJ2-2; 9 nucleotides agree with TRBD1. V shed 6 bases, J shed 6 bases, and the junction held 5 bases outside the gene matches. The CDR3 extends over 13 amino acids. The germline CDR1 and CDR2 sequences are SQVTM and ANQGSEA. This chain's CDR3 is CSVRDRDAGELFF. CDR3 nucleotide sequence: TGCAGCGTCCGGGACAGGGATGCCGGGGAGCTGTTTTTT.